Below are 24 T cell receptor beta chains sequenced from a single sample in a study of T cells after yellow fever vaccination. MiXCR was run by TCRdb on the 5' RACE reads, yielding one entry per CDR3 protein. The data show 150,000 to 200,000 distinct CDR3 sequences, roughly a tenth seen once. The starting material was CD8+ T cells sorted from PBMCs, obtained 45 days after the yellow fever booster vaccination. The receptors shown here come from a man between 18 and 29 years old who received the YFV17D yellow fever vaccine.

This clonotype was observed a handful of times. The chain uses TRBV5-1 and TRBJ1-6, with 9 nucleotides matching TRBD1. The CDR3 spans 14 residues. The germline CDR1 and CDR2 sequences are SGHRS and YFSETQ. Unmatched junction bases numbered 5, after V lost 4 bases and J lost 9 bases. The chain's CDR3 is CASSEGQGSSPLHF. In nucleotides, the CDR3 is TGCGCCAGCAGCGAGGGACAGGGTTCTTCACCCCTCCACTTT.

In this sample, this clonotype turned up many times. The chain is built from TRBV3-1 and TRBJ2-3; D may match TRBD1 or TRBD2 (6 bases each). This CDR3 is built from 16 residues. V shed 2 bases and J shed 1 base, with 13 bases lying between them. The V gene's germline CDR1 is LGHDT and CDR2 YNNKEL (reference sequence). The CDR3 DNA is TGTGCCAGCAGCCAATACGGGGGCGGTGGCACAGATACGCAGTATTTT. This codes for CASSQYGGGGTDTQYF.

This chain's CDR3 is CASSKPYPRGNTEAFF. In DNA, the CDR3 is TGTGCCAGCAGCAAACCGTACCCGAGGGGGAACACTGAAGCTTTCTTT. The chain recombines TRBV21-1 with TRBJ1-1; the table calls TRBD1, which could not be checked here. TRBV21-1 is a recognized pseudogene. The CDR3 is 16 residues long.

The chain is built from TRBV5-6 and TRBJ1-1; D possibly corresponds to TRBD1 (5 bases). The germline CDR1 and CDR2 sequences are SGHDT and YYEEEE. With 1 base removed from V and 3 bases from J, the gap between germline ends came to 31 bases. CDR3 size: 21 residues. As DNA, the CDR3 is TGTGCCAGCAGCTTGTTGGTGTTGGACATGTTGGGCAAGAGTGTGGACACTGAAGCTTTCTTT. Its protein product is CASSLLVLDMLGKSVDTEAFF.

The sample holds a few counts of this clonotype. The chain carries TRBV6-5 and TRBJ1-4; D unclear. CDR1 MNHEY and CDR2 SVGAGI come from the germline V gene. Trimming took off 2 bases at V and 7 bases at J, with 8 bases between the two ends. The CDR3 contains 13 residues. This CDR3 is CASSYGESEKLFF. As DNA, the CDR3 is TGTGCCAGCAGTTACGGCGAAAGTGAAAAACTGTTTTTT.

The rearrangement uses TRBV4-3 and TRBJ2-1; 9 bases map to TRBD1. The V and J ends lost 0 bases and 7 bases, in that order; junction bases with no gene match: 10. Germline V gene lookup returns CDR1 LGHNA and CDR2 YSLEER. The CDR3 is 17 amino acids. DNA for the CDR3: TGCGCCAGCAGCCAAGAATACACAGGGGGCATCGGGAATGAGCAGTTCTTC. Protein product: CASSQEYTGGIGNEQFF.

This clonotype was picked up a small number of times. The chain employs TRBV6-6 and TRBJ2-7; D ambiguous. The V end was cut by 0 bases, the J end by 0 bases, with 12 bases between. This CDR3 contains 16 residues. The germline V gene encodes CDR1 MNHNY and CDR2 SVGAGI (reference sequence). Written as DNA, the CDR3 is TGTGCCAGCAGTTACTCGCGGCCCGCTGGCTCCTACGAGCAGTACTTC. Protein: CASSYSRPAGSYEQYF.

CDR3 residues: CASSPRDCSTNEKLFF. CDR3 bases: TGTGCCAGCAGCCCCCGGGACTGCTCAACTAATGAAAAACTGTTTTTT. The chain uses TRBV7-4 and TRBJ1-4; tentatively, D is TRBD1 (5 bases). The CDR3 covers 16 residues. The germline gives CDR1 SGHVT, CDR2 SQSDAQ. Trimming pared 5 bases from V and 0 bases from J, leaving 13 bases between.

The V gene is TRBV7-9, the J gene TRBJ2-4; TRBD2 agrees at 7 bases. Germline V gene lookup returns CDR1 SEHNR and CDR2 FQNEAQ (reference sequence). This CDR3 contains 15 residues. Trimming cost V 0 bases and J 8 bases; bases outside gene matches: 7. This CDR3 reads CASSLARGREDIQYF. The CDR3 coding sequence is TGTGCCAGCAGCTTAGCGCGGGGGAGGGAGGACATTCAGTACTTC.

The chain combines TRBV5-1 with TRBJ2-2, with D tentatively TRBD1 (6 bases). Germline CDR1 is SGHRS and CDR2 is YFSETQ. Between the trimmed V and J ends, which lost 0 bases and 7 bases, there was a span of 13 bases. The CDR3 covers 15 residues. The CDR3 DNA sequence: TGCGCCAGCAGCTTGGGACAGGCCCGACTCGGGGAGCTGTTTTTT. This codes for CASSLGQARLGELFF.

The CDR3: CASSLVSRLENTGELFF. Here the CDR3 DNA reads TGTGCCAGCAGCTTAGTTTCACGGCTAGAGAACACCGGGGAGCTGTTTTTT. The chain joins TRBV11-2 to TRBJ2-2; D gene ambiguous. V shed 1 base and J shed 1 base, with 13 bases lying between them. Germline CDR1 reads SGHAT; CDR2 reads FQNNGV. The CDR3 contains 17 residues.

The chain combines TRBV4-1 with TRBJ1-2; 7 bases are a match to TRBD1. This CDR3 region has 15 residues. V lost 3 bases, J lost 5 bases, and 9 bases stayed unmatched. Germline values: CDR1 MGHRA, CDR2 YSYEKL. The chain's CDR3 is CASSQGGQPLYGYTF. The CDR3 DNA reads TGCGCCAGCAGCCAGGGGGGACAGCCACTATATGGCTACACCTTC.

The gene calls are TRBV12-3 or TRBV12-4 and TRBJ2-2, with a possible D match to TRBD1 (6 bases). This CDR3 region has 16 residues. With 5 bases removed from V and 1 base from J, the gap between germline ends came to 14 bases. This CDR3 reads CASSPIRGKNTGELFF. The CDR3 DNA is TGTGCCAGCAGTCCGATTAGGGGGAAGAACACCGGGGAGCTGTTTTTT.

This clonotype appeared a few times. The chain is built from TRBV5-1 and TRBJ2-3, with 7 bases identical to TRBD1. CDR1 is SGHRS, CDR2 YFSETQ, per germline. The CDR3 is 13 residues long. With V trimmed by 7 bases and J by 2 bases, 4 bases remained unmatched. DNA of the CDR3: TGCGCCAGCCGGGACAGAGACACAGATACGCAGTATTTT. Its translation: CASRDRDTDTQYF.

This chain links TRBV4-3 with TRBJ2-2; 12 bases are shared with TRBD2. From germline, CDR1 is LGHNA and CDR2 YSLEER. The ends lost 3 bases at V and 5 bases at J; junction bases unmatched: 16. The CDR3 length is 20 residues. DNA for the CDR3: TGCGCCAGCAGCCATTCGTTAAGGAAGGAACTAGCGGGGGGTACCGGGGAGCTGTTTTTT. Translated: CASSHSLRKELAGGTGELFF.

This chain links TRBV27 with TRBJ1-3; 8 nucleotides agree with TRBD1. CDR1 MNHEY and CDR2 SMNVEV come from the germline V gene (reference sequence). The V segment lost 0 bases and the J segment 4 bases; nucleotides outside the gene matches: 2. There are 15 residues in the CDR3. The CDR3 region has the DNA TGTGCCAGCAGTTTATCCACAGGGGGAGGAAACACCATATATTTT. As protein: CASSLSTGGGNTIYF.

V usage is TRBV6-6 and J usage is TRBJ1-5, with D possibly matching TRBD1 (5 bases). Trimming removed 6 bases at V and 2 bases at J, with 14 bases between. This CDR3 is built from 15 residues. Germline V gives CDR1 MNHNY, CDR2 SVGAGI (reference sequence). For the CDR3, the DNA is TGTGCCAGCAGCCAATCGGGGGGAGGCAATCAGCCCCAGCATTTT. Translated, it gives CASSQSGGGNQPQHF.

The chain recombines TRBV29-1 with TRBJ2-7, with D tentatively TRBD2 (6 bases). Trimming left V 4 bases short and J 4 bases short, with 11 bases between. This CDR3 has 12 amino acids. From germline, CDR1 is SQVTM and CDR2 ANQGSEA. The CDR3 DNA follows: TGCAGCGTTGCATTAGCGGAGTACGAGCAGTACTTC. This sequence encodes CSVALAEYEQYF.

The chain has TRBV6-2 or TRBV6-3 and TRBJ2-1; D remains unclear. Looked up from germline, CDR1 is MNHEY and CDR2 is SVGEGT. V gave up 6 bases and J gave up 8 bases, with 11 bases separating them. CDR3 length equals 12 residues. CDR3 nucleotides: TGTGCCAGCAGCGATGTCCGGGATGAGCAGTTCTTC. Residues: CASSDVRDEQFF.

This clonotype was observed at least ten times. The chain is built from TRBV5-1 and TRBJ2-2, with 7 bases that match TRBD1. The germline gives CDR1 SGHRS, CDR2 YFSETQ. The V segment lost 0 bases and the J segment 4 bases; nucleotides outside the gene matches: 6. This CDR3 has 16 amino acids. CDR3 loop: CASSLGPGTATGELFF. The CDR3 region has the DNA TGCGCCAGCAGCTTGGGCCCGGGGACAGCCACCGGGGAGCTGTTTTTT.

The chain is built from TRBV7-9 and TRBJ2-1; 14 bases map to TRBD2. Germline V CDR1 and CDR2: SEHNR, FQNEAQ (reference sequence). The CDR3 loop spans 18 amino acids. The V and J ends lost 1 base and 0 bases, in that order; junction bases with no gene match: 2. The CDR3 DNA sequence: TGTGCCAGCAGCTTAGGACTAGCGGGGGGGAGCTCCTACAATGAGCAGTTCTTC. Protein: CASSLGLAGGSSYNEQFF.

The chain recombines TRBV5-8 with TRBJ2-5; D uncertain. Germline-derived CDR1 and CDR2 are SGHTS and YDEGEE. With 0 bases removed from V and 1 base from J, the gap between germline ends came to 19 bases. This CDR3 region has 18 residues. CDR3 sequence (DNA): TGTGCCAGCAGCTTGGAAGTCAAAAGCACGGCGATCCAAGAGACCCAGTACTTC. Translated: CASSLEVKSTAIQETQYF.

This clonotype was counted ten times or more. J is TRBJ2-3 and V is TRBV5-1; the D gene could be TRBD1 or TRBD2 (6 bases each). Trimming stripped 5 bases from V and 3 bases from J, with 16 bases between. The CDR3 loop spans 15 amino acids. Per the germline V gene, CDR1 is SGHRS and CDR2 is YFSETQ. The CDR3: CASSQTQGRTDTQYF. The CDR3 bases are TGCGCCAGCAGTCAAACCCAGGGGAGGACAGATACGCAGTATTTT.

This clonotype was recorded only once. This chain links TRBV3-1 with TRBJ2-7; no reliable D call. V dropped 1 base and J dropped 4 bases, with 11 bases sitting between them. The CDR3 spans 14 residues. CDR1 LGHDT and CDR2 YNNKEL come from the germline V gene (reference sequence). In DNA, the CDR3 is TGTGCCAGCAGCCAAGGACCGGGTCGGTACGAGCAGTACGTC. Its protein product is CASSQGPGRYEQYV.